The clone carrying this T cell receptor (beta chain) was observed at least ten times. Its antigen is as yet unknown. This sample is drawn from a study of Graves' ophthalmopathy and Graves' hyperthyroidism. Looked up from germline, CDR1 is MNHEY and CDR2 is SMNVEV (reference sequence). Trimming pared 5 bases from V and 5 bases from J, leaving 15 bases between. This CDR3 is 14 amino acids long. Study-wide results and caveats: Ophthalmopathy progression was predicted with 70.59% sensitivity and roughly 72% specificity. Most thyroid clonotypes expanded beyond 0.001 frequency were also found in blood. In separating ophthalmopathy from stable hyperthyroidism, a 13-signature model achieved 87.88% sensitivity and 81.08% specificity.

Amplification of TCR beta CDR3 regions used RNA transcripts. A first-round RT-PCR used HTBI primers, followed by a second-round multiplex PCR. TCRdb processed the multiplex PCR reads anew with MiXCR; each CDR3 protein has one entry. The profile shows around 340,000 distinct CDR3 sequences, roughly 15% of them singletons. Orbital computed tomography and thyroid ultrasound, along with TRAb, serum thyroxine and clinical symptoms, underpinned diagnosis. Sequencing was done on a sample of peripheral blood. This TCR derives from an adult man with Graves' ophthalmopathy. This rearrangement joins TRBV27 to TRBJ1-2; D is unclear. The CDR3 sequence: CASSPGLSRYGYTF. CDR3 in DNA: TGTGCCAGCAGTCCGGGCCTTAGTAGATATGGCTACACCTTC.